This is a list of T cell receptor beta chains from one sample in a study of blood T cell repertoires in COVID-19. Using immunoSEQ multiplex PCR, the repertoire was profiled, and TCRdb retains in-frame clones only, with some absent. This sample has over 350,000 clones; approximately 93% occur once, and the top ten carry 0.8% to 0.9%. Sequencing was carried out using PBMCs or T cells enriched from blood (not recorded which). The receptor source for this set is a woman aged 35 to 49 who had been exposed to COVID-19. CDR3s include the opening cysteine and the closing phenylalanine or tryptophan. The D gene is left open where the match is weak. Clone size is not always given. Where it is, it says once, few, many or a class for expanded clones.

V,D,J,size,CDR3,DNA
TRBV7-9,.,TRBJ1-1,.,CASSLSTVTEAFF,TGTGCCAGCAGCTTAAGTACAGTCACTGAAGCTTTCTTT
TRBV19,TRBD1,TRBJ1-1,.,CASSRALDRENTEAFF,TGTGCCAGTAGCCGGGCACTGGACAGGGAGAACACTGAAGCTTTCTTT
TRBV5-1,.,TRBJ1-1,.,CASSIGGNTEAFF,TGCGCCAGCAGCATCGGAGGTAACACTGAAGCTTTCTTT
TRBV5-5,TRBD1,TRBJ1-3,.,CASSLVAQGSIGNTIYF,TGTGCCAGCAGCTTGGTAGCACAGGGGTCTATTGGAAACACCATATATTTT
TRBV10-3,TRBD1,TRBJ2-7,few,CAIRASPGQGTPEQYF,TGTGCCATCAGAGCCTCCCCGGGACAGGGGACTCCCGAGCAGTACTTC
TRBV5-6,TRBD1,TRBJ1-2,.,CASSLYNRGVNYGYTF,TGTGCCAGCAGCTTGTACAACAGGGGGGTTAACTATGGCTACACCTTC
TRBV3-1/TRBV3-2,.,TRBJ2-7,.,CASSQVGAVFEQYF,TGTGCCAGCAGCCAAGTTGGGGCGGTCTTCGAGCAGTACTTC
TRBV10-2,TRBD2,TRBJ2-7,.,CASSAGTSGSYEQYF,TGCGCCAGCAGCGCAGGGACTAGCGGATCCTACGAGCAGTACTTC
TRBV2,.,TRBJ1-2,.,CASNGQSLSGYTF,TGTGCCAGCAACGGACAGTCCCTGAGCGGCTACACCTTC
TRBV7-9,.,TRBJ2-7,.,CASSFRGSDEQYF,TGTGCCAGCAGCTTCAGGGGATCGGACGAGCAGTACTTC
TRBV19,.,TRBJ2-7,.,CASSTSRGYEQYF,TGTGCCAGTAGTACCTCCCGGGGCTACGAGCAGTACTTC
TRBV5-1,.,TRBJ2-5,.,CASSTGGTETQYF,TGCGCCAGCAGCACTGGGGGCACAGAGACCCAGTACTTC
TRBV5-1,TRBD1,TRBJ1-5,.,CASSSGQGSQPQHF,TGCGCCAGCAGCTCGGGACAGGGAAGTCAGCCCCAGCATTTT
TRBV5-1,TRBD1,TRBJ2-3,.,CASSWDRGGTDTQYF,TGCGCCAGCAGCTGGGACAGGGGAGGCACAGATACGCAGTATTTT
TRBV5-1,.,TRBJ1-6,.,CASSLGVGQGSPLHF,TGCGCCAGCAGCTTGGGGGTCGGGCAGGGGTCACCCCTCCACTTT
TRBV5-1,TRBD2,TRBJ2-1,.,CASSLVSSGRSYNEQFF,TGCGCCAGCAGCTTGGTGTCTAGCGGCCGCTCCTACAATGAGCAGTTCTTC
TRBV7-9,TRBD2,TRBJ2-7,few,CASSPGLAGSYEQYF,TGTGCCAGCAGCCCGGGACTAGCCGGCTCCTACGAGCAGTACTTC
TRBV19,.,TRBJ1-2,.,CASSYGIANYGYTF,TGTGCCAGTAGTTACGGGATAGCTAACTATGGCTACACCTTC
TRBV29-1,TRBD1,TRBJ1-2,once,CSVTTGAGGYTF,TGCAGCGTTACTACAGGGGCGGGCGGCTACACCTTC
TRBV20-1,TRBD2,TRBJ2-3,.,CSASFGIAGRDTQYF,TGCAGTGCTAGTTTCGGCATAGCGGGGCGAGATACGCAGTATTTT
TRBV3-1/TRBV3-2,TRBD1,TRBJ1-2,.,CASSQAGGGYTF,TGTGCCAGCAGCCAAGCAGGGGGTGGCTACACCTTC
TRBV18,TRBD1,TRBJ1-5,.,CASSPPATGTGFPPQHF,TGTGCCAGCTCACCACCGGCCACCGGGACAGGATTCCCGCCCCAGCATTTT
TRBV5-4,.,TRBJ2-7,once,CASSRDNSYEQYF,TGTGCCAGCAGTCGGGACAACTCCTACGAGCAGTACTTC
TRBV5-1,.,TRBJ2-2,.,CASSLKGLNTGELFF,TGCGCCAGCAGCTTGAAGGGGTTGAACACCGGGGAGCTGTTTTTT
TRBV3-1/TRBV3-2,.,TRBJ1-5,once,CASSQDSLSNQPQHF,TGTGCCAGCAGCCAAGATAGCCTTAGCAATCAGCCCCAGCATTTT
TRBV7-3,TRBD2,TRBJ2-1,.,CASSLTSGTGYNEQFF,TGTGCCAGCAGCTTGACTAGCGGGACGGGTTACAATGAGCAGTTCTTC